This T cell receptor (beta chain) was identified during a study of T cell repertoires in cytomegalovirus infection. Losses at the gene ends were 3 bases for V and 5 bases for J; bases not matched to a gene: 11. The germline gives CDR1 SGHTA, CDR2 FQGNSA. There are 16 residues in the CDR3. TCRdb ran MiXCR on the reads and lists one entry per CDR3 protein. The profile shows tens of thousands of distinct CDR3 sequences, 4% of them singletons. This clonotype was seen ten or more times. The source of this sequence is a human donor in good health (CMV status not recorded). Some clones in this sample may be carry-over from other donors' samples. Sample: PBMCs. The gene calls are TRBV7-2 and TRBJ2-3; 7 bases are shared with TRBD1. CDR3 residues: CASSFELSRGRDTQYF. For the CDR3, the DNA is TGTGCCAGCAGCTTTGAACTTAGTAGGGGGCGAGATACGCAGTATTTT.